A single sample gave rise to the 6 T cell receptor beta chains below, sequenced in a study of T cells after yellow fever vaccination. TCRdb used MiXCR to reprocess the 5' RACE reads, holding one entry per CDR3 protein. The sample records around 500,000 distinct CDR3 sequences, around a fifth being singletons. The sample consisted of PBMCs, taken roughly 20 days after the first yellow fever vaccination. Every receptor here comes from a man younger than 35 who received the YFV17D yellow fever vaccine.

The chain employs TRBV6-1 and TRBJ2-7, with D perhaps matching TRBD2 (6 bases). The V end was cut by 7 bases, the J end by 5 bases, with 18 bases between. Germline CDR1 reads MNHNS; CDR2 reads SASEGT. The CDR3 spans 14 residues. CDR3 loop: CASMRQGGTHEQYV. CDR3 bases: TGTGCCAGCATGAGGCAGGGAGGTACCCACGAGCAGTACGTC.

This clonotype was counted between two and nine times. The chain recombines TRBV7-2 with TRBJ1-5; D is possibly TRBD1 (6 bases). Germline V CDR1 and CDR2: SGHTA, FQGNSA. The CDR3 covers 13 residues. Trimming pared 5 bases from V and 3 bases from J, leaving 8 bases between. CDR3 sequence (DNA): TGTGCCAGCAGCCGGACAGTCAATCAGCCCCAGCATTTT. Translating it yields CASSRTVNQPQHF. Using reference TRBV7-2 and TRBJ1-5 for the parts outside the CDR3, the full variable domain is GAGVSQSPSNKVTEKGKDVELRCDPISGHTALYWYRQSLGQGLEFLIYFQGNSAPDKSGLPSDRFSAERTGGSVSTLTIQRTQQEDSAVYLCASSRTVNQPQHFGDGTRLSIL.

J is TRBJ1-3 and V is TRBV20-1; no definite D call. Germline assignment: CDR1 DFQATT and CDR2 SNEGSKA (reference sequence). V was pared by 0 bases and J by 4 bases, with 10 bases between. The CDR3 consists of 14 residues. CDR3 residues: CSARDAVTGNTIYF. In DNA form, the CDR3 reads TGCAGTGCTAGAGATGCCGTTACCGGAAACACCATATATTTT.

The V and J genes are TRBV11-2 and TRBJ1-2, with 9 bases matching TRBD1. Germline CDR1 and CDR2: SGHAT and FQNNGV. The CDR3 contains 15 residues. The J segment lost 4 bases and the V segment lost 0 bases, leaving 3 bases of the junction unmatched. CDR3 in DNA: TGTGCCAGCAGCTTAGATTGGGGACAGGGCTATGGCTACACCTTC. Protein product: CASSLDWGQGYGYTF.

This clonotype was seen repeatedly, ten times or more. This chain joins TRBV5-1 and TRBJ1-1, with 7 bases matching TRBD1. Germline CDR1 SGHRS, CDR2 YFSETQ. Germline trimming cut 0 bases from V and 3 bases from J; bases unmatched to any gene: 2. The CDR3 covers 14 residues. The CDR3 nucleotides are TGCGCCAGCAGCTTGGGCACAGGGGACACTGAAGCTTTCTTT. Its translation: CASSLGTGDTEAFF.

The CDR3 sequence is CSARDYQGTFNYGYTF. The CDR3 DNA sequence: TGCAGTGCTAGAGATTACCAAGGGACTTTTAACTATGGCTACACCTTC. The J gene is TRBJ1-2, the V gene TRBV20-1, with D maybe TRBD1 (5 bases). Trimming cost V 0 bases and J 1 base, with 15 bases left between them. From germline, CDR1 is DFQATT and CDR2 SNEGSKA (reference sequence). The CDR3 totals 16 residues.